Sequencing of this T cell receptor (beta chain) was carried out in a study of blood T cell repertoires in COVID-19. Study-level information: Samples of COVID-19 (acute and convalescent) were obtained from the United States, Italy and Spain. T cells, B-cell-depleted T cells, or PBMCs supplied cDNA or gDNA.

Repertoires were generated with immunoSEQ multiplex PCR, while TCRdb's copy carries only in-frame clones and drops some. The repertoire has 200,000 to 300,000 clones, around 89% of them found once; the top ten carry over 2%. Everyone who took part was roughly 18 to 89 years old, and they came from 24 US areas. V lost 5 bases to trimming and J lost 2 bases; unmatched junction nucleotides: 5. Germline CDR1 and CDR2: SGHAT and FQNNGV. CDR3 length: 15 residues. This sequence joins TRBV11-2 and TRBJ2-7; 11 bases line up with TRBD2. Specimen: PBMCs or T cells enriched from blood (not recorded which). The source is a woman aged 40 to 49 with acute COVID-19. CDR3 residues: CASSLTTSGAYEQYF. The CDR3, as DNA: TGTGCCAGCAGCCTCACGACTAGCGGGGCCTACGAGCAGTACTTC.